The 26 T cell receptor beta chains below all came from one sample that was sequenced in a study of PD-L1 blockade in urothelial cancer. TCRdb keeps only in-frame clones here, not all; method: immunoSEQ multiplex PCR. The top ten hold 3% to 4.5% of the sample, which has around 100,000 clones, roughly 90% seen once. Noted time point: peripheral blood 6 weeks after treatment start. This sample comprised PBMCs, obtained around atezolizumab (anti-PD-L1) treatment. The receptor source for this set is a man aged 60-69 years with urothelial cancer.

The V and J genes are TRBV7-2 and TRBJ1-5, with TRBD1 as a possible D gene (6 bases). The germline V and J ends were trimmed by 5 bases and 7 bases, with 18 bases remaining between them. Germline V CDR1 and CDR2: SGHTA, FQGNSA. This CDR3 spans 15 amino acids. The CDR3 reads CASSPAGGVGQPQHF. In nucleotides, the CDR3 is TGTGCCAGCAGCCCAGCGGGGGGCGTGGGACAGCCCCAGCATTTT. Filled out from reference TRBV7-2 and TRBJ1-5, the complete variable domain reads GAGVSQSPSNKVTEKGKDVELRCDPISGHTALYWYRQSLGQGLEFLIYFQGNSAPDKSGLPSDRFSAERTGGSVSTLTIQRTQQEDSAVYLCASSPAGGVGQPQHFGDGTRLSIL.

The chain joins TRBV9 to TRBJ2-3, with 11 bases matching TRBD2. CDR1 and CDR2 (germline): SGDLS, YYNGEE. With 0 bases clipped from V and 2 bases from J, the junction kept 5 bases outside the gene matches. The CDR3 has 17 residues. In DNA form, the CDR3 reads TGTGCCAGCAGCGTAGAGGTTAGCGGGAGGGCCACAGATACGCAGTATTTT. Its translation: CASSVEVSGRATDTQYF.

The chain is built from TRBV4-3 and TRBJ2-2; TRBD2 aligns across 7 bases. The CDR3 spans 18 residues. CDR1 and CDR2 (germline): LGHNA, YSLEER. The V segment lost 0 bases and the J segment 1 base; nucleotides outside the gene matches: 8. The CDR3 region is CASSQEWASGENTGELFF. The CDR3 nucleotides are TGCGCCAGCAGCCAAGAGTGGGCTAGCGGAGAGAACACCGGGGAGCTGTTTTTT.

This clone has more than one count but fewer than ten. The chain recombines TRBV19 with TRBJ2-3; 9 nucleotides line up with TRBD2. V lost 4 bases to trimming and J lost 1 base; unmatched junction nucleotides: 3. The CDR3 has 15 amino acids. Germline values: CDR1 LNHDA, CDR2 SQIVND (reference sequence). The CDR3 here is CASSTSGVRTDTQYF. CDR3 sequence (DNA): TGTGCCAGTAGTACTAGCGGGGTTCGCACAGATACGCAGTATTTT. Based on the CDR3 plus reference TRBV19 and TRBJ2-3, the full variable domain is DGGITQSPKYLFRKEGQNVTLSCEQNLNHDAMYWYRQDPGQGLRLIYYSQIVNDFQKGDIAEGYSVSREKKESFPLTVTSAQKNPTAFYLCASSTSGVRTDTQYFGPGTRLTVL.

J is TRBJ2-3 and V is TRBV5-1; TRBD2 agrees at 7 bases. CDR1 SGHRS and CDR2 YFSETQ come from the germline V gene. The V and J ends lost 4 bases and 5 bases, in that order; junction bases with no gene match: 4. CDR3 length: 13 residues. CDR3: CASSGAGVDTQYF. The DNA for the CDR3 is TGCGCCAGCAGCGGGGCGGGGGTAGATACGCAGTATTTT.

V and J are TRBV18 and TRBJ2-1; TRBD2 might be the D (5 bases). The CDR3 spans 16 residues. Germline-derived CDR1 and CDR2 are KGHSH and LQKENI. The germline V and J ends were trimmed by 3 bases and 7 bases, with 19 bases remaining between them. CDR3 loop: CASSPQDVRAWNEQFF. The CDR3 DNA reads TGTGCCAGCTCACCGCAGGATGTGCGGGCGTGGAATGAGCAGTTCTTC.

The V call is TRBV9, the J call TRBJ2-7, with TRBD1 as a possible D gene (6 bases). This CDR3 region has 15 residues. CDR1 and CDR2 from the germline V gene are SGDLS and YYNGEE. The V end lost 3 bases, the J end lost 4 bases, and 17 bases lay between the germline ends. In nucleotides, the CDR3 is TGTGCCAGCAGCGGACGGCAGGGGACACGGTACGAGCAGTACTTC. It codes for CASSGRQGTRYEQYF.

The chain recombines TRBV7-6 with TRBJ1-1; the match to TRBD1 covers 9 bases. After removal of 1 base from V and 0 bases from J, the junction contained 6 bases not matched to a gene. The CDR3 has 17 amino acids. CDR1 is SGHVS, CDR2 FNYEAQ, per germline. The DNA of the CDR3 is TGTGCCAGCAGCTTAGGATCCACAGGGGGCATGAACACTGAAGCTTTCTTT. It is translated as CASSLGSTGGMNTEAFF.

The chain carries TRBV4-2 and TRBJ2-5; possible D gene TRBD1, 7 bases. The CDR3 spans 13 residues. Trimming shortened V by 4 bases and J by 10 bases, and 16 bases separated the two germline ends. CDR1 LGHNA and CDR2 YNFKEQ come from the germline V gene. The CDR3 is CASSPSGGSNQYF. The CDR3 DNA sequence: TGTGCCAGCAGCCCTTCAGGGGGGAGTAACCAGTACTTC.

This sequence joins TRBV4-1 and TRBJ1-2; 7 nucleotides agree with TRBD1. The trim removed 0 bases at V and 5 bases at J, leaving 3 bases unmatched. The germline V gene encodes CDR1 MGHRA and CDR2 YSYEKL. The CDR3 loop spans 14 amino acids. The CDR3 DNA sequence: TGCGCCAGCAGCCAAGAAGACAGGGTTTATGGCTACACCTTC. Residues: CASSQEDRVYGYTF.

V gene TRBV5-1 combines with J gene TRBJ2-1; no definite D call. Germline CDR1 SGHRS, CDR2 YFSETQ. The V and J ends lost 4 bases and 0 bases respectively, with 11 bases between them. This CDR3 is 15 amino acids long. CDR3 DNA sequence: TGCGCCAGCAGCCATACCGATAGCTCCTACAATGAGCAGTTCTTC. Protein: CASSHTDSSYNEQFF.

The chain joins TRBV21-1 to TRBJ2-4; the D call TRBD2 from the table was never checked on the DNA. TRBV21-1 is tagged as a pseudogene. The CDR3 runs 14 residues. Written as DNA, the CDR3 is TGTGCCAGCAGCGCAGGAAGACTAGCGGGGGGGCCGTCCTTC. It codes for CASSAGRLAGGPSF.

V gene TRBV19 combines with J gene TRBJ2-3, with a weak D call TRBD2 (6 bases). This CDR3 contains 15 residues. Germline CDR1 LNHDA, CDR2 SQIVND (reference sequence). V lost 6 bases and J lost 6, with 19 bases in between. The CDR3 protein is CASRDPKEGRDTQYF. In DNA form, the CDR3 reads TGTGCCAGTAGAGACCCCAAGGAGGGGAGGGATACGCAGTATTTT.

The CDR3, as DNA: TGTGCCAGCAGCCCTGGGCTGAACACTGAAGCTTTCTTT. It translates to CASSPGLNTEAFF. The chain has TRBV25-1 and TRBJ1-1, with unresolved D. The CDR3 loop spans 13 amino acids. Deletions cut 6 bases from V and 0 bases from J, with 8 bases between. CDR1 and CDR2 from the germline V gene are MGHDK and SYGVNS.

This chain uses TRBV4-3 with TRBJ1-2; D possibly corresponds to TRBD1 (6 bases). The germline V gene encodes CDR1 LGHNA and CDR2 YSLEER. Trimming cost V 4 bases and J 4 bases, with 16 bases left between them. The CDR3 sequence is 15 residues long. CDR3 loop: CASSPAWEGGYGYTF. Written as DNA, the CDR3 is TGCGCCAGCAGCCCCGCATGGGAGGGGGGCTATGGCTACACCTTC.

The chain is built from TRBV5-6 and TRBJ1-2, with 8 bases lining up with TRBD1. This CDR3 has 15 amino acids. Germline V lookup: CDR1 SGHDT, CDR2 YYEEEE. With 4 bases clipped from V and 6 bases from J, the junction kept 11 bases outside the gene matches. The CDR3 coding sequence is TGTGCCAGCAGCATAAACCCCGGGACAGGTCATGGCTACACCTTC. Protein sequence: CASSINPGTGHGYTF. The whole variable domain, remainder taken from reference TRBV5-6 and TRBJ1-2, is DAGVTQSPTHLIKTRGQQVTLRCSPKSGHDTVSWYQQALGQGPQFIFQYYEEEERQRGNFPDRFSGHQFPNYSSELNVNALLLGDSALYLCASSINPGTGHGYTFGSGTRLTVV.

The rearrangement uses TRBV28 and TRBJ1-2, with 7 positions matching TRBD1. The ends lost 3 bases at V and 0 bases at J; junction bases unmatched: 13. The CDR3 covers 18 residues. The germline V gene encodes CDR1 MDHEN and CDR2 SYDVKM. The DNA of the CDR3 is TGTGCCAGCAGTTTGAGGGGGCGGGGAGGTAAAGCTAACTATGGCTACACCTTC. It translates to CASSLRGRGGKANYGYTF.

This chain uses TRBV4-1 with TRBJ2-5; D possibly corresponds to TRBD2 (5 bases). The V end was cut by 1 base, the J end by 4 bases, with 10 bases between. Germline loops: CDR1 MGHRA, CDR2 YSYEKL. The CDR3 is 14 residues long. The CDR3, as DNA: TGCGCCAGCAGCCAAGGAGGGCTAGTAGAGACCCAGTACTTC. It yields the protein CASSQGGLVETQYF.

V gene TRBV5-8 combines with J gene TRBJ1-5; D gene unclear. The CDR3 contains 16 residues. Germline CDR1 SGHTS, CDR2 YDEGEE. The V gene lost 0 bases and the J gene lost 3 bases, with 13 bases spanning the gap. The CDR3 bases are TGTGCCAGCAGCTTGGGTTCAGGATTTTACAATCAGCCCCAGCATTTT. Encoded protein: CASSLGSGFYNQPQHF.

The J gene is TRBJ2-2, the V gene TRBV6-1; 11 bases map to TRBD2. V shed 3 bases and J 1 base; nucleotides not matched to a gene: 1. CDR1 is MNHNS and CDR2 is SASEGT in the germline V gene. This CDR3 contains 16 residues. For the CDR3, the DNA is TGTGCCAGCAGTGAGGGACTAGCGGAGAACACCGGGGAGCTGTTTTTT. This codes for CASSEGLAENTGELFF.

The chain is built from TRBV2 and TRBJ2-5, with a possible D match to TRBD1 (6 bases). V lost 5 bases to trimming and J lost 2 bases, with 9 bases between them. This CDR3 region has 13 residues. CDR1 and CDR2 (germline): SNHLY, FYNNEI. The CDR3 spells CASSRDTQETQYF. The CDR3 DNA reads as TGTGCCAGCAGTCGGGACACACAAGAGACCCAGTACTTC.

The gene calls are TRBV13 and TRBJ2-7; D is perhaps TRBD1 (8 bases). Germline-derived CDR1 and CDR2 are PRHDT and FYEKMQ (reference sequence). The CDR3 consists of 12 residues. The V and J ends lost 11 bases and 6 bases respectively, with 17 bases between them. Written as DNA, the CDR3 is TGTGCCCCCCGGACAGGGAGGGTCGAGCAGTACTTC. The encoded protein is CAPRTGRVEQYF.

The V call is TRBV19, the J call TRBJ1-5; no clear D gene. Germline CDR1 is LNHDA and CDR2 is SQIVND (reference sequence). The CDR3 has 12 residues. Trimming left V 9 bases short and J 7 bases short, with 13 bases between. The CDR3 loop is CASCDAGQPQHF. For the CDR3, the DNA is TGTGCCAGCTGCGATGCGGGCCAGCCCCAGCATTTT.

The chain recombines TRBV27 with TRBJ1-1; D remains ambiguous. The length of the CDR3 is 14 residues. The germline V gene has CDR1 MNHEY and CDR2 SMNVEV (reference sequence). Trimming shortened V by 3 bases and J by 0 bases, and 8 bases separated the two germline ends. The CDR3 is CASSFGAVNTEAFF. In DNA form, the CDR3 reads TGTGCCAGCAGTTTCGGAGCGGTGAACACTGAAGCTTTCTTT.

The V and J genes are TRBV30 and TRBJ2-5, with TRBD1 matching over 7 bases. CDR1 is GTSNPN and CDR2 is SVGIG in the germline V gene (reference sequence). This CDR3 region has 13 residues. The V gene end was trimmed by 1 base and the J gene end by 1 base; junction bases not matched to a gene: 0. The CDR3 nucleotides read TGTGCCTGGAGTGGACAGGGCCAAGAGACCCAGTACTTC. Its translation is CAWSGQGQETQYF.

This chain joins TRBV5-4 and TRBJ2-1, with 9 bases that match TRBD2. The CDR3 extends over 14 amino acids. Germline V gene data show CDR1 as SGHNT and CDR2 as YYREEE (reference sequence). Trimming at V came to 2 bases and at J to 7 bases, leaving 4 bases not matched to a gene. The CDR3 sequence is CASSFSGGQNEQFF. Here the CDR3 DNA reads TGTGCCAGCAGCTTTAGCGGGGGCCAGAATGAGCAGTTCTTC.